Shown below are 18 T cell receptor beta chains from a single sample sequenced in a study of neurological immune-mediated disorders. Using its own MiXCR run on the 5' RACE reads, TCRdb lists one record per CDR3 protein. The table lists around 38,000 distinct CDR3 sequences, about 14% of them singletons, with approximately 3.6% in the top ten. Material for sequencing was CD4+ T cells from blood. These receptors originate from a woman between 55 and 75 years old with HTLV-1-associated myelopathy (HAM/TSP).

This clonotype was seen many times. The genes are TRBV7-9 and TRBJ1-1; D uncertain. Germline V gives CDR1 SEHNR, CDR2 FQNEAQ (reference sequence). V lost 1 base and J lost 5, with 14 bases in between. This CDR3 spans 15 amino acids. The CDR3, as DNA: TGTGCCAGCAGCTTAGGTTTGGGAGTAGGAACTGAAGCTTTCTTT. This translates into CASSLGLGVGTEAFF.

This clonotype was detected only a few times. The CDR3 reads CSATKEHPNYGYTF. DNA for the CDR3: TGCAGTGCTACCAAGGAACACCCTAACTATGGCTACACCTTC. V usage is TRBV20-1 and J usage is TRBJ1-2; no clear D. The V end was cut by 4 bases, the J end by 0 bases, with 12 bases between. This CDR3 is 14 amino acids long. The germline gives CDR1 DFQATT, CDR2 SNEGSKA (reference sequence).

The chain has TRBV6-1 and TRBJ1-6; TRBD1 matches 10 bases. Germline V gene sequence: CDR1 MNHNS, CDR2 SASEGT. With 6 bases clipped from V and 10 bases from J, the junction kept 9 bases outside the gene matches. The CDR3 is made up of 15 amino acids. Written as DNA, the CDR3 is TGTGCCAGCAGGCTGACCGGGACAGGGGAATCACCCCTCCACTTT. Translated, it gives CASRLTGTGESPLHF.

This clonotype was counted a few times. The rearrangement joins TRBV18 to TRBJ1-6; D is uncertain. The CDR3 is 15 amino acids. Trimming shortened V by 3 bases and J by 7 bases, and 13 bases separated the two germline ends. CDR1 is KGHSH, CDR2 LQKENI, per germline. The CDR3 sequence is CASSPLPWENSPLHF. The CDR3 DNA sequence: TGTGCCAGCTCACCCCTACCTTGGGAGAATTCACCCCTCCACTTT.

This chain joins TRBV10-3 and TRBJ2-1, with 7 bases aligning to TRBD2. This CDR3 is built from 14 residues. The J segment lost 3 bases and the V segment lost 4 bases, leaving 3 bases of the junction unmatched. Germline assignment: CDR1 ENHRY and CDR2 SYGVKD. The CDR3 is CAISAAGDYNEQFF. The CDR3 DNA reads TGTGCCATCAGTGCTGCGGGGGACTACAATGAGCAGTTCTTC.

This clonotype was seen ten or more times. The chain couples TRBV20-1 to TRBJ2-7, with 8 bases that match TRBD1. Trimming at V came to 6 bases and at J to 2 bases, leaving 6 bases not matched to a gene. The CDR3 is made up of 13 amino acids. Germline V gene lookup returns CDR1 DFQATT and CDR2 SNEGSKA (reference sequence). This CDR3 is CSAGAGGAYEQYF. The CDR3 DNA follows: TGCAGTGCCGGAGCAGGGGGCGCCTACGAGCAGTACTTC.

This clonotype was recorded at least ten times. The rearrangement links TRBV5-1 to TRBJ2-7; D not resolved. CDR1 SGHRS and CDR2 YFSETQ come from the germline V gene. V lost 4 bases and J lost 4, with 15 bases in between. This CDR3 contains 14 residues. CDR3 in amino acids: CASSADLKEYEQYF. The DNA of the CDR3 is TGCGCCAGCAGCGCGGACCTCAAGGAATACGAGCAGTACTTC.

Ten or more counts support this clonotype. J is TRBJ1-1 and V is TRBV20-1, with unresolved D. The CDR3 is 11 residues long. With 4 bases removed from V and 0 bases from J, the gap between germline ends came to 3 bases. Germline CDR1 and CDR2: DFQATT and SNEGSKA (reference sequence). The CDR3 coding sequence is TGCAGTGCTACCGTGAACACTGAAGCTTTCTTT. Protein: CSATVNTEAFF.

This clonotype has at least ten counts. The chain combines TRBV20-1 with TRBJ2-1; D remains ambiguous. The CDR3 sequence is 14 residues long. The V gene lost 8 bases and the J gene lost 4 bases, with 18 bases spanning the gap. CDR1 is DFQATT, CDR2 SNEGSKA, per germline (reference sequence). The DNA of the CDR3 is TGCAGTCCCAATTTAATCAATTCGTACAATGAGCAGTTCTTC. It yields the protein CSPNLINSYNEQFF.

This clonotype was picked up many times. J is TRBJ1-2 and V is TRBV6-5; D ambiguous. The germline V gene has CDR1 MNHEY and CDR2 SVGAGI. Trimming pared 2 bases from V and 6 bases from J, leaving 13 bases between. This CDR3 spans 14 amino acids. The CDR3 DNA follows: TGTGCCAGCAGTTACGGTTGGGCGAGCGATGGCTACACCTTC. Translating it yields CASSYGWASDGYTF.

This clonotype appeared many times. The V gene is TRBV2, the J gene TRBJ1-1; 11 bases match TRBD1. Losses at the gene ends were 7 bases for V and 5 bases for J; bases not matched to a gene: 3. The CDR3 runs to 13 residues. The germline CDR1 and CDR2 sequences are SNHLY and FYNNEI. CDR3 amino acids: CASNRDRGTEAFF. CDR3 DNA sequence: TGTGCCAGCAACCGGGACAGGGGGACTGAAGCTTTCTTT.

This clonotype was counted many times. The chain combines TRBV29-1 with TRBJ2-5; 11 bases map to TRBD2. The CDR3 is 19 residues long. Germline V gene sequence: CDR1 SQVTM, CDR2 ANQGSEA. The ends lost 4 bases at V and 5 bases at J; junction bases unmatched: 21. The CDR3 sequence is CSVGGTGTSGFWGGETQYF. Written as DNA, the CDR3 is TGCAGCGTTGGAGGGACCGGGACTAGCGGTTTTTGGGGCGGGGAGACCCAGTACTTC.

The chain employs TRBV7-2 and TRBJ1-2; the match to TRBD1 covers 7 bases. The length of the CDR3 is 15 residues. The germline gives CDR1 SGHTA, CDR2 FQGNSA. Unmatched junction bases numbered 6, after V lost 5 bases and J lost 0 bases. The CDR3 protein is CASSRPGQTNYGYTF. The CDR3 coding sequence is TGTGCCAGCAGCAGGCCGGGACAGACTAACTATGGCTACACCTTC.

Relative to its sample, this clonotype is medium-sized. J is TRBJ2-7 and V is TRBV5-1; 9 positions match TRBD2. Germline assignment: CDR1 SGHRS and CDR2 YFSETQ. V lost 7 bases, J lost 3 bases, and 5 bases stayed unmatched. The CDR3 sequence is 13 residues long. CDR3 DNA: TGCGCCAGCGGACTGCGGGGGGGCTACGAGCAGTACTTC. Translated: CASGLRGGYEQYF. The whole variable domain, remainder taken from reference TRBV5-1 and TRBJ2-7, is KAGVTQTPRYLIKTRGQQVTLSCSPISGHRSVSWYQQTPGQGLQFLFEYFSETQRNKGNFPGRFSGRQFSNSRSEMNVSTLELGDSALYLCASGLRGGYEQYFGPGTRLTVT.

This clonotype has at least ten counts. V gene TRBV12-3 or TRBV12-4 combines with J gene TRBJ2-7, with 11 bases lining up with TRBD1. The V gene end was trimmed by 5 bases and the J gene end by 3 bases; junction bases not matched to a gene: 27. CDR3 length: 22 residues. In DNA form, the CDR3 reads TGTGCCAGCAGTCCAAGCTATTACGCCCCCCCCGGGACAGGGGGTTGGGGCTACGAGCAGTACTTC. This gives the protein CASSPSYYAPPGTGGWGYEQYF.

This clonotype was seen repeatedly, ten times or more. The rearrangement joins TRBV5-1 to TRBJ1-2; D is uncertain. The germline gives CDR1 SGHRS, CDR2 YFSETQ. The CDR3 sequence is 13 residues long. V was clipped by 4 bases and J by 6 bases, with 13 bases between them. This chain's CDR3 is CASSGQASDGYTF. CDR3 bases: TGCGCCAGCAGCGGGCAGGCCTCGGATGGCTACACCTTC. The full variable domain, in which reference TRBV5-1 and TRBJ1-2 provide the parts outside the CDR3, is KAGVTQTPRYLIKTRGQQVTLSCSPISGHRSVSWYQQTPGQGLQFLFEYFSETQRNKGNFPGRFSGRQFSNSRSEMNVSTLELGDSALYLCASSGQASDGYTFGSGTRLTVV.

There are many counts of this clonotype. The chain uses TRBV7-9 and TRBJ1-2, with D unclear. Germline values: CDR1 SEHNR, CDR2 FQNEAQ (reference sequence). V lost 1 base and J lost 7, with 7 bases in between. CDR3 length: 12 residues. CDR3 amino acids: CASSLEGGGYTF. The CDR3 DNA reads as TGTGCCAGCAGCTTAGAGGGTGGTGGCTACACCTTC.

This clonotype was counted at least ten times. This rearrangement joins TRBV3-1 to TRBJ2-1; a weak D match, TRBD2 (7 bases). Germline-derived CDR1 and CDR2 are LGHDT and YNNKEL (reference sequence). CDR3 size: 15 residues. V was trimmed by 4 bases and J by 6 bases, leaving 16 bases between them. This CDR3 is CASSPEGGGFNEQFF. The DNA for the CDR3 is TGTGCCAGCAGCCCAGAGGGGGGGGGCTTCAATGAGCAGTTCTTC.